This T cell receptor beta chain derives from a study of CD4+ T cells in melanoma. This clone was observed a handful of times. The target antigen is unknown. V was cut by 8 bases and J by 8 bases, with 19 bases left in between. Per germline, CDR1 LNHDA and CDR2 SQIVND (reference sequence). The CDR3 has 14 residues. Study-level points and caveats: CD8+ T cell, macrophage and B cell function reportedly correlated with neoantigen-specific CD4+ T cells. Neoantigen-specific CD4+ T cells in melanoma reportedly had diverse differentiation states.

Only in-frame clones appear in the TCRdb table, and some are missing; sequencing was by immunoSEQ multiplex PCR. Of roughly 52,000 clones listed, approximately 70% are singletons. Sequencing input: tumor tissue. This chain connects TRBV19 to TRBJ2-1; D ambiguous. The source of this sequence is a human donor with melanoma. In DNA, the CDR3 is TGTGCCAGTCGGCAGACCAGCACGGGCGATGAGCAGTTCTTC. The encoded protein is CASRQTSTGDEQFF.